This TCR beta chain was sequenced during a study of control samples from healthy donors and cancer patients. Measured with immunoSEQ multiplex PCR; TCRdb has only the in-frame clones, and not every one. The table has 110,000 to 150,000 clones, approximately 88% seen once. V lost 5 bases and J lost 1; bases outside the gene matches: 6. The CDR3 extends over 15 amino acids. Germline assignment: CDR1 SEHNR and CDR2 FQNEAQ (reference sequence). The chain recombines TRBV7-9 with TRBJ2-5; TRBD1 matches at 8 bases. The receptor was isolated from a man aged 30 to 45 in good health. What was sequenced was blood. The CDR3, as DNA: TGTGCCAGCAGCCGAAGGGACAGGCGCCAAGAGACCCAGTACTTC. It encodes CASSRRDRRQETQYF.